This T cell receptor beta chain was obtained from a study of shared clonotypes between healthy human individuals. The overall study: Each donor's CD8 memory used one plate, CD8 naive two, each CD4 subset three.

TCRdb keeps only in-frame clones here, not all; method: immunoSEQ multiplex PCR. The sample shows roughly 2,000,000 clones, over 85% of them seen only once. In germline, CDR1 is SGHAT, CDR2 FQNNGV. The CDR3 totals 14 residues. The trim removed 9 bases at V and 6 bases at J, leaving 9 bases unmatched. Terminally differentiated effector memory CD45RA+ cells were excluded by CCR7 positive selection of CD45RO-negative cells. V usage is TRBV11-2 and J usage is TRBJ1-5, with 9 bases matching TRBD1. This receptor was obtained from a man between 18 and 35 years old in good health. Some clones in this sample may be carry-over from other donors' samples. The sequenced sample consisted of naive CD8+ T cells from PBMCs. CDR3 nucleotides: TGTGCCAGTCAGGCCGGGACAGGGACTCAGCCCCAGCATTTT. This translates into CASQAGTGTQPQHF.